These T cell receptor beta chains were read from a single sample in a study of shared clonotypes between healthy human individuals. The method was immunoSEQ multiplex PCR; TCRdb's version includes in-frame clones alone and lacks a portion of them. The sample has roughly 1,100,000 clones, under 80% seen once; the top ten hold roughly 1.5%. What was sequenced was memory CD4+ T cells sorted from blood. The receptors were sampled from a man younger than 30 in good health. Both conserved end residues are part of each CDR3. D genes are given only for firm matches. Size is omitted from some rows. Given values are once, few, many or a class for expanded clones.

. | TRBJ2-7 | TRBV5-5 | TRBD1 | CASSFHRGEQYF | TGTGCCAGCAGCTTCCACAGGGGCGAGCAGTACTTC
. | TRBJ1-2 | TRBV30 | . | CAWSVRRGEGGYTF | TGTGCCTGGAGTGTACGGCGAGGGGAGGGAGGCTACACCTTC
. | TRBJ1-2 | TRBV5-8 | . | CASSPDSLPYGYTF | TGTGCCAGCAGCCCGGACAGCCTACCCTATGGCTACACCTTC
. | TRBJ2-5 | TRBV30 | . | CAWSWVWETQYF | TGTGCCTGGAGTTGGGTGTGGGAGACCCAGTACTTC
. | TRBJ1-2 | TRBV7-2 | . | CASSFDSDYGYTF | TGTGCCAGCAGCTTTGACAGTGACTATGGCTACACCTTC
once | TRBJ1-4 | TRBV29-1 | TRBD1 | CSVEDRGPGKLFF | TGCAGCGTAGAAGACAGGGGACCTGGCAAACTGTTTTTT
once | TRBJ2-5 | TRBV6-1 | . | CASSVASQETQYF | TGTGCCAGCAGTGTAGCCAGCCAAGAGACCCAGTACTTC
. | TRBJ1-1 | TRBV10-3 | TRBD1 | CASSQQGSGTEAFF | TGTGCCAGCAGTCAACAGGGGTCGGGCACTGAAGCTTTCTTT
. | TRBJ2-5 | TRBV19 | . | CASSTGIGGTQYF | TGTGCCAGTAGTACTGGGATAGGGGGGACCCAGTACTTC
. | TRBJ2-1 | TRBV7-2 | TRBD2 | CASSSPGTSGGGRFF | TGTGCCAGCAGCTCCCCGGGGACTAGCGGGGGAGGTCGGTTCTTC
few | TRBJ1-4 | TRBV7-9 | . | CASIEGGTNEKLFF | TGTGCCAGCATCGAGGGAGGGACTAATGAAAAACTGTTTTTT
once | TRBJ1-1 | TRBV15 | . | CATSRESRNTEAFF | TGTGCCACCAGCAGAGAGTCACGTAACACTGAAGCTTTCTTT
. | TRBJ2-1 | TRBV7-2 | . | CASSLAGSSYNEQFF | TGTGCCAGCAGCTTAGCGGGGAGCTCCTACAATGAGCAGTTCTTC
. | TRBJ1-4 | TRBV10-3 | . | CAISESGGANEKLFF | TGTGCCATCAGTGAGTCGGGGGGTGCTAATGAAAAACTGTTTTTT
few | TRBJ2-1 | TRBV5-1 | TRBD2 | CASSPGTSGGSYNEQFF | TGCGCCAGCAGCCCCGGGACTAGCGGGGGGTCCTACAATGAGCAGTTCTTC
. | TRBJ2-2 | TRBV9 | TRBD1 | CASSVGGQGSNTGELFF | TGTGCCAGCAGCGTAGGGGGACAGGGTTCGAACACCGGGGAGCTGTTTTTT
. | TRBJ2-7 | TRBV4-1 | TRBD2 | CASSQGAGGPYEQYF | TGCGCCAGCAGCCAAGGGGCGGGAGGGCCCTACGAGCAGTACTTC
many | TRBJ1-4 | TRBV25-1 | TRBD1 | CASSDRDRAYEKLFF | TGTGCCAGCAGTGATAGAGACAGGGCGTACGAAAAACTGTTTTTT
once | TRBJ1-1 | TRBV18 | . | CASSEGRGNTEAFF | TGTGCCAGCTCGGAGGGACGGGGGAACACTGAAGCTTTCTTT
. | TRBJ2-2 | TRBV5-1 | . | CASSLSKIGAANTGELFF | TGCGCCAGCAGCTTAAGCAAAATTGGGGCTGCGAACACCGGGGAGCTGTTTTTT
. | TRBJ2-7 | TRBV7-2 | . | CASSPGGRGALSYEQYF | TGTGCCAGCAGCCCCGGGGGGCGAGGGGCTTTGAGCTACGAGCAGTACTTC
. | TRBJ1-5 | TRBV4-1 | . | CASSQGGFGQRYQPQHF | TGCGCCAGCAGCCAAGGGGGATTCGGACAGCGATATCAGCCCCAGCATTTT
. | TRBJ1-5 | TRBV5-4 | TRBD1 | CASSSVSVGTGEGNQPQHF | TGTGCCAGCAGCTCCGTAAGTGTTGGGACAGGGGAGGGCAATCAGCCCCAGCATTTT
. | TRBJ2-2 | TRBV10-1 | TRBD1 | CASSEGQGWSGELFF | TGCGCCAGCAGTGAAGGACAGGGGTGGTCCGGGGAGCTGTTTTTT
. | TRBJ2-3 | TRBV2 | . | CASSRIGLPSTDTQYF | TGTGCCAGCAGCCGAATCGGACTGCCTAGCACAGATACGCAGTATTTT
few | TRBJ2-1 | TRBV2 | . | CASSRGISSYNEQFF | TGTGCCAGCAGCAGAGGGATTAGCTCCTACAATGAGCAGTTCTTC
. | TRBJ2-7 | TRBV29-1 | . | CSVPLSGLTLVRLSHEQYF | TGCAGCGTCCCTCTAAGCGGACTGACCCTCGTGCGGCTAAGCCACGAGCAGTACTTC
. | TRBJ2-7 | TRBV2 | . | CASRSTGSYEQYF | TGTGCCAGCAGGTCAACTGGTTCCTACGAGCAGTACTTC
. | TRBJ2-5 | TRBV5-1 | . | CASSRDRRYTETQYF | TGCGCCAGCAGCCGAGACAGGCGGTACACAGAGACCCAGTACTTC
. | TRBJ2-7 | TRBV4-1 | TRBD2 | CASSPRRLAGEGVGYEQYF | TGCGCCAGCAGCCCTCGAAGACTAGCGGGAGAGGGGGTAGGCTACGAGCAGTACTTC
. | TRBJ2-6 | TRBV2 | . | CASSDPGPGANVLTF | TGTGCCAGCAGTGATCCCGGTCCAGGGGCCAACGTCCTGACTTTC
once | TRBJ2-3 | TRBV5-4 | TRBD2 | CASSLRLAGTTDTQYF | TGTGCCAGCAGCTTGCGGCTAGCGGGTACCACAGATACGCAGTATTTT
. | TRBJ2-2 | TRBV2 | TRBD2 | CASSPPAGGSGGELFF | TGTGCCAGCAGCCCCCCCGCGGGGGGCAGCGGCGGGGAGCTGTTTTTT
. | TRBJ1-5 | TRBV7-9 | TRBD1 | CASSLGTGGNQPQHF | TGTGCCAGCAGCTTAGGGACAGGTGGCAATCAGCCCCAGCATTTT
. | TRBJ2-3 | TRBV19 | . | CASSTPTQRTDTQYF | TGTGCCAGTAGTACCCCGACACAGCGCACAGATACGCAGTATTTT
. | TRBJ2-5 | TRBV6-6 | . | CASSYRGETQYF | TGTGCCAGCAGTTACCGTGGGGAGACCCAGTACTTC
. | TRBJ2-3 | TRBV2 | . | CASSETGYSDTQYF | TGTGCCAGCAGTGAAACTGGGTACTCAGATACGCAGTATTTT
. | TRBJ2-5 | TRBV9 | . | CASSPSGGLETQYF | TGTGCCAGCAGCCCATCCGGAGGGTTAGAGACCCAGTACTTC
. | TRBJ2-1 | TRBV5-1 | TRBD1 | CASSWRGTGVLDEQFF | TGCGCCAGCAGCTGGCGCGGGACAGGGGTTTTGGATGAGCAGTTCTTC
. | TRBJ2-1 | TRBV4-2 | TRBD2 | CASSQDRGGGANEQFF | TGTGCCAGCAGCCAAGATAGAGGCGGGGGGGCGAATGAGCAGTTCTTC
. | TRBJ2-5 | TRBV25-1 | TRBD2 | CASSETSGAAAQYF | TGTGCCAGCAGTGAAACTAGCGGGGCCGCGGCCCAGTACTTC
. | TRBJ2-7 | TRBV28 | . | CASSLGGGAPYEQYF | TGTGCCAGCAGTTTGGGAGGGGGGGCCCCCTACGAGCAGTACTTC
. | TRBJ1-3 | TRBV30 | . | CAWSGGSSSGNTIYF | TGTGCCTGGAGTGGAGGTTCTTCCTCTGGAAACACCATATATTTT
. | TRBJ2-5 | TRBV12-5 | TRBD2 | CASAMRTSGLVETQYF | TGTGCTAGTGCCATGAGGACTAGCGGGTTAGTCGAGACCCAGTACTTC